The 11 T cell receptor beta chains in this list originate from one sample, sequenced in a study of metastatic and nonmetastatic thyroid tumors. Ahead of thyroid surgery, no patient had received treatment of any kind. TCRdb re-called the PCR reads via MiXCR. This table has tens of thousands of clones, less than 25% appearing once. The sample taken for sequencing was blood. The receptors come from a female donor with papillary thyroid cancer or a benign thyroid nodule (not recorded which). Some clones in this sample may be carry-over from other donors' samples.

J is TRBJ2-7 and V is TRBV7-6; TRBD2 matches at 14 bases. V lost 5 bases to trimming and J lost 3 bases; unmatched junction nucleotides: 9. CDR3 length: 17 amino acids. The V gene's germline CDR1 is SGHVS and CDR2 FNYEAQ. The DNA for the CDR3 is TGTGCCAGCAGCCCCAGGACTAGCGGGAGGTCAGGCTACGAGCAGTACTTC. Amino acid sequence: CASSPRTSGRSGYEQYF.

This rearrangement joins TRBV20-1 to TRBJ2-3; the D is unclear. Germline V gene data show CDR1 as DFQATT and CDR2 as SNEGSKA (reference sequence). Trimming removed 5 bases from V and 4 bases from J, with 10 bases in between. This CDR3 is 12 amino acids long. The CDR3 DNA follows: TGCAGTGCTCCCCTATGGGCAGATACGCAGTATTTT. Protein sequence: CSAPLWADTQYF.

This clone was recorded many times. The chain uses TRBV10-3 and TRBJ2-7; 12 bases agree with TRBD2. Germline V lookup: CDR1 ENHRY, CDR2 SYGVKD. The ends lost 3 bases at V and 3 bases at J; junction bases unmatched: 15. The CDR3 contains 19 residues. The CDR3 bases are TGTGCCATCAGTGATTCCCCGGCTAGCGGGAGGGCCGAATACTACGAGCAGTACTTC. Residues: CAISDSPASGRAEYYEQYF.

On this clone itself: The final CDR3 position lacks the conserved phenylalanine or tryptophan, pointing to a likely read error. This chain connects TRBV3-1 to TRBJ1-2; a possible D gene is TRBD1 (5 bases). The V gene lost 2 bases and the J gene lost 8 bases, with 15 bases spanning the gap. CDR1 and CDR2 from the germline V gene are LGHDT and YNNKEL (reference sequence). This CDR3 spans 14 amino acids. The DNA for the CDR3 is TGTGCCAGCAGCCAACCGACAGCCCGGTCGGGCTACACCCCC. This encodes CASSQPTARSGYTP.

This clone has only a few counts. The chain uses TRBV6-1 and TRBJ2-3; D is possibly TRBD2 (5 bases). Germline V CDR1 and CDR2: MNHNS, SASEGT. V lost 8 bases and J 1 base, leaving 10 bases between the germline ends. The CDR3 is 13 residues long. The CDR3 DNA is TGTGCCAGCCGATGGACTGGCACAGATACGCAGTATTTT. This translates into CASRWTGTDTQYF.

This clone is judged medium-sized. The rearrangement uses TRBV28 and TRBJ2-1; 8 nucleotides line up with TRBD2. Looked up from germline, CDR1 is MDHEN and CDR2 is SYDVKM. The CDR3 contains 15 residues. J was trimmed by 7 bases and V by 2 bases; bases with no gene match: 7. The CDR3 sequence is CASSLVGRAVNEQFF. CDR3 coding DNA: TGTGCCAGCAGTTTAGTCGGGAGGGCCGTGAATGAGCAGTTCTTC.

This clone was counted between two and nine times. The rearrangement uses TRBV27 and TRBJ1-2, with TRBD1 as a possible D gene (5 bases). Germline V lookup: CDR1 MNHEY, CDR2 SMNVEV (reference sequence). Trimming pared 3 bases from V and 4 bases from J, leaving 24 bases between. The CDR3 totals 18 residues. The CDR3 protein is CASSLARDSQPRRYGYTF. CDR3 nucleotide sequence: TGTGCCAGCAGTTTGGCCCGCGACAGCCAACCACGACGCTATGGCTACACCTTC.

The table lists this clone with many counts. This chain connects TRBV5-1 to TRBJ2-1, with a tentative D call TRBD1 (6 bases). The length of the CDR3 is 16 residues. Deletions cut 4 bases from V and 0 bases from J, with 14 bases between. Germline V gene sequence: CDR1 SGHRS, CDR2 YFSETQ. CDR3 nucleotide sequence: TGCGCCAGCAGCCCAGGACAGTCCAGCTCCTACAATGAGCAGTTCTTC. It yields the protein CASSPGQSSSYNEQFF.

The gene calls are TRBV6-5 and TRBJ2-7, with D perhaps matching TRBD2 (5 bases). The CDR3 runs 15 residues. V lost 2 bases, J lost 2 bases, and 13 bases lay in between. The V gene's germline CDR1 is MNHEY and CDR2 SVGAGI. The CDR3 DNA reads as TGTGCCAGCAGTTACCGGCCTAGCCGGCCCTACGAGCAGTACTTC. Protein sequence: CASSYRPSRPYEQYF.

Only a few counts were recorded for this clone. An end of the junction differs from the germline gene, which may be a read error. The chain is built from TRBV6-4 and TRBJ1-1; 12 positions match TRBD1. This CDR3 spans 15 amino acids. From germline, CDR1 is MRHNA and CDR2 SNTAGT. CDR3 in amino acids: CASSGDRGRGTESFF. CDR3 nucleotide sequence: TGTGCCAGCAGTGGGGACAGGGGGCGAGGCACTGAATCTTTCTTT.

In its sample, this clone was seen many times. This chain uses TRBV5-1 with TRBJ1-1; D remains unclear. Germline values: CDR1 SGHRS, CDR2 YFSETQ. V lost 5 bases, J lost 4 bases, and 21 bases lay in between. The CDR3 is made up of 16 amino acids. This CDR3 reads CASSRYLAGAATEAFF. The CDR3 DNA reads as TGCGCCAGCAGTCGCTATCTGGCAGGTGCGGCCACTGAAGCTTTCTTT.